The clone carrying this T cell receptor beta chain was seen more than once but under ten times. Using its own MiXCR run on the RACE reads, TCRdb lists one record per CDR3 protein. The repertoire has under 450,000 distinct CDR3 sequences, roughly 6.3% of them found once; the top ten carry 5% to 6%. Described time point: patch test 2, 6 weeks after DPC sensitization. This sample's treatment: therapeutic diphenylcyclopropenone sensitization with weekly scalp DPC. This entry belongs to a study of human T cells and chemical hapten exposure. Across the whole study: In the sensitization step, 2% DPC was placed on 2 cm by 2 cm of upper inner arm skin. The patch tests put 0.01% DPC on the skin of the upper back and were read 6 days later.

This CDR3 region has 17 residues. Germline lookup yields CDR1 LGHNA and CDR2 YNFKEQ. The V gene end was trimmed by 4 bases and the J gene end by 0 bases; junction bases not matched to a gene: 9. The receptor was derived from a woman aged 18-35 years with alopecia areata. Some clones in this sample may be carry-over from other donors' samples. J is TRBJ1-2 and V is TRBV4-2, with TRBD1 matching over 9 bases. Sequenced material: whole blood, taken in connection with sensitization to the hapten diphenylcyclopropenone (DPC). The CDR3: CASSPQGTGLTNYGYTF. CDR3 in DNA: TGTGCCAGCAGCCCACAAGGGACAGGGCTTACTAACTATGGCTACACCTTC.